Below are 22 T cell receptor beta chains sequenced from a single sample in a study of T cell repertoires in cytomegalovirus infection (dated 2019 in TCRdb). These receptors' targets are unknown. Per the publication, the treatment or condition label means: in vitro stimulation with specific CMV peptide epitopes to enrich CMV-specific T cells. Sequenced on an Illumina HiSeq 1500. Using fastp at Q25 and MiXCR, TCRdb reprocessed the public reads and kept productive beta chains. Rows are unified per CDR3 protein, each entry keeping the most common DNA and genes. This sample lists hundreds of thousands of distinct CDR3 sequences; almost 30% were detected once. Clones ranked in the top ten supply about 20% of the sample. Sequenced material: cultured PBMCs, taken from culture after CMV antigen stimulation. These receptors were obtained from a human donor in good health (CMV status not recorded). Some clones in this sample may be carry-over from other donors' samples.

The chain is built from TRBV14 and TRBJ1-1; no reliable D call. This CDR3 has 13 residues. Germline V gives CDR1 SGHDN, CDR2 FVKESK. V gave up 2 bases and J gave up 1 base, with 5 bases separating them. The CDR3 sequence is CASSQFRNTEAFF. For the CDR3, the DNA is TGTGCCAGCAGCCAATTTAGGAACACTGAAGCTTTCTTT.

This clonotype was found a few times. The chain combines TRBV7-3 with TRBJ2-1, with D perhaps assigned TRBD1 or TRBD2 (5 bases each). V lost 4 bases and J lost 6, with 10 bases in between. Germline V lookup: CDR1 SGHTA, CDR2 FQGTGA. The CDR3 is made up of 13 amino acids. The CDR3 sequence: CASSSGRPNEQFF. As DNA, the CDR3 is TGTGCCAGCAGCTCGGGACGGCCCAATGAGCAGTTCTTC.

The chain employs TRBV9 and TRBJ2-1; D is perhaps TRBD1 or TRBD2 (5 bases each). V was cut by 3 bases and J by 5 bases, with 12 bases left in between. There are 14 residues in the CDR3. Germline V gene sequence: CDR1 SGDLS, CDR2 YYNGEE. The chain's CDR3 is CASSGDGANNEQFF. The CDR3 coding sequence is TGTGCCAGCAGCGGAGACGGGGCCAACAATGAGCAGTTCTTC.

This clonotype showed up many times. This chain connects TRBV19 to TRBJ2-6; possibly TRBD2 for D (5 bases). This CDR3 spans 18 amino acids. Trimming took 5 bases from V and 0 from J, leaving 17 bases between them. CDR1 is LNHDA, CDR2 SQIVND, per germline (reference sequence). CDR3 sequence (DNA): TGTGCCAGTAGTGGAGGTCGGGCCTCCGGCTCTGGGGCCAACGTCCTGACTTTC. Residues: CASSGGRASGSGANVLTF.

The CDR3 nucleotides read TGTGCCAGCAGCCGTCGGACAGGGGGAGGGAATGAGCAGTTCTTC. This encodes CASSRRTGGGNEQFF. The chain couples TRBV7-9 to TRBJ2-1; TRBD1 matches at 10 bases. The CDR3 runs to 15 residues. Germline CDR1 reads SEHNR; CDR2 reads FQNEAQ (reference sequence). With V trimmed by 5 bases and J by 7 bases, 8 bases remained unmatched.

This clonotype was seen more than once but under ten times. The V call is TRBV6-2 or TRBV6-3, the J call TRBJ2-1; possibly TRBD2 for D (6 bases). The CDR3 consists of 16 residues. Germline CDR1 reads MNHEY; CDR2 reads SVGEGT. Trimming pared 6 bases from V and 4 bases from J, leaving 19 bases between. The chain's CDR3 is CASRDILEGTYNEQFF. The CDR3 DNA follows: TGTGCCAGCAGAGATATTTTGGAGGGAACATACAATGAGCAGTTCTTC.

The V call is TRBV28, the J call TRBJ2-1; 12 positions match TRBD1. V lost 6 bases and J lost 7; bases outside the gene matches: 7. CDR1 is MDHEN and CDR2 is SYDVKM in the germline V gene. The CDR3 is 15 amino acids. The CDR3 here is CASRIGTGGFNEQFF. For the CDR3, the DNA is TGTGCCAGCAGGATCGGGACAGGGGGCTTTAATGAGCAGTTCTTC.

There are a few counts of this clonotype. This chain joins TRBV27 and TRBJ2-3; the match to TRBD2 covers 7 bases. The length of the CDR3 is 15 residues. V gave up 6 bases and J gave up 6 bases; unmatched junction bases: 12. Per the germline V gene, CDR1 is MNHEY and CDR2 is SMNVEV (reference sequence). CDR3 nucleotides: TGTGCCAGCAGCCCACTTGGGGAGGGGCCGGATACGCAGTATTTT. Protein product: CASSPLGEGPDTQYF.

The chain employs TRBV12-3 or TRBV12-4 and TRBJ1-3, with no clear D. V was shortened by 10 bases and J by 4 bases, with 14 bases between the two germline ends. This CDR3 contains 13 residues. CDR3 amino acids: CANSDGVGNTIYF. DNA of the CDR3: TGTGCCAACAGCGACGGGGTCGGAAACACCATATATTTT.

The chain uses TRBV27 and TRBJ2-6; 8 nucleotides line up with TRBD1. The V gene's germline CDR1 is MNHEY and CDR2 SMNVEV (reference sequence). Losses at the gene ends were 4 bases for V and 1 base for J; bases not matched to a gene: 6. The CDR3 is 17 residues long. The CDR3 protein is CASSSWTGRSGANVLTF. The CDR3 DNA sequence: TGTGCCAGCAGTTCCTGGACAGGGCGGTCTGGGGCCAACGTCCTGACTTTC. Variable domain in full (rest from reference TRBV27 and TRBJ2-6): EAQVTQNPRYLITVTGKKLTVTCSQNMNHEYMSWYRQDPGLGLRQIYYSMNVEVTDKGDVPEGYKVSRKEKRNFPLILESPSPNQTSLYFCASSSWTGRSGANVLTFGAGSRLTVL.

This clonotype came up a few times. The J gene is TRBJ2-5, the V gene TRBV6-1, with a weak D call TRBD1 (5 bases). Deletions cut 1 base from V and 5 bases from J, with 14 bases between. This CDR3 is built from 15 residues. Germline V gene lookup returns CDR1 MNHNS and CDR2 SASEGT. CDR3 protein: CASSEDRQGYETQYF. In DNA, the CDR3 is TGTGCCAGCAGTGAAGACCGGCAGGGCTATGAGACCCAGTACTTC.

The CDR3 DNA reads TGTGCCAGCAGCAAACTAGCGGGGGGAGCAGGGACCCAGTACTTC. Translation: CASSKLAGGAGTQYF. V is TRBV7-3 and J is TRBJ2-5; 12 bases map to TRBD2. Germline-derived CDR1 and CDR2 are SGHTA and FQGTGA. J gave up 7 bases and V 5 bases, and 8 bases lay outside the gene matches. This CDR3 is built from 15 residues.

Only a few counts were recorded for this clonotype. The chain couples TRBV29-1 to TRBJ2-1; D not resolved. The V gene's germline CDR1 is SQVTM and CDR2 ANQGSEA. CDR3 size: 13 residues. Trimming pared 3 bases from V and 5 bases from J, leaving 11 bases between. Here the CDR3 DNA reads TGCAGCGTTGATGGCGACATCAACAATGAGCAGTTCTTC. Protein product: CSVDGDINNEQFF.

The chain joins TRBV20-1 to TRBJ2-7; 10 nucleotides line up with TRBD1. J gave up 6 bases and V 6 bases, and 5 bases lay outside the gene matches. Per the germline V gene, CDR1 is DFQATT and CDR2 is SNEGSKA (reference sequence). This CDR3 spans 12 amino acids. The CDR3 reads CSARTGGLEQYF. Written as DNA, the CDR3 is TGCAGTGCCCGGACAGGGGGTCTCGAGCAGTACTTC.

V is TRBV7-8 and J is TRBJ1-4; 12 nucleotides match TRBD1. CDR1 and CDR2 (germline): SGHVS, FQNEAQ. The CDR3 consists of 17 residues. V shed 4 bases and J 7 bases; nucleotides not matched to a gene: 10. The CDR3 region is CASSSPGQGAPGEKLFF. DNA of the CDR3: TGTGCCAGCAGCTCTCCGGGACAGGGGGCGCCGGGTGAAAAACTGTTTTTT.

This clonotype was found a few times. The rearrangement links TRBV28 to TRBJ1-1; D gene ambiguous. Germline loops: CDR1 MDHEN, CDR2 SYDVKM. V was cut by 6 bases and J by 8 bases, with 16 bases left in between. This CDR3 has 13 residues. The CDR3 spells CASRRSVTGEAFF. The DNA of the CDR3 is TGTGCCAGCAGACGTTCCGTTACTGGAGAAGCTTTCTTT.

This clonotype was observed a handful of times. The chain has TRBV14 and TRBJ2-1; D may be TRBD2 (5 bases). This CDR3 has 13 amino acids. V was pared by 0 bases and J by 7 bases, with 7 bases between. Germline CDR1 reads SGHDN; CDR2 reads FVKESK. CDR3 residues: CASSQERGNEQFF. CDR3 DNA sequence: TGTGCCAGCAGCCAAGAGCGCGGGAATGAGCAGTTCTTC.

This clonotype was detected a few times. This rearrangement joins TRBV11-2 to TRBJ1-1; D not resolved. The CDR3 is 16 amino acids. V gave up 1 base and J gave up 0 bases, with 12 bases separating them. CDR1 and CDR2 (germline): SGHAT, FQNNGV. The CDR3: CASSLGVRSLNTEAFF. CDR3 DNA sequence: TGTGCCAGCAGCTTAGGGGTCAGGTCATTGAACACTGAAGCTTTCTTT.

This clonotype was seen more than once but under ten times. The genes are TRBV29-1 and TRBJ2-5; the match to TRBD1 covers 11 bases. Looked up from germline, CDR1 is SQVTM and CDR2 is ANQGSEA. V dropped 6 bases and J dropped 5; count of bases not matched to a gene: 5. CDR3 length: 13 residues. The CDR3 protein is CSVGQGARETQYF. The CDR3 region has the DNA TGCAGCGTAGGACAGGGGGCGCGGGAGACCCAGTACTTC.

This clonotype was counted a few times. The genes are TRBV12-3 or TRBV12-4 and TRBJ1-4; D gene unclear. This CDR3 spans 12 amino acids. Trimming took 4 bases from V and 3 from J, leaving 3 bases between them. The CDR3 DNA follows: TGTGCCAGCAGTTGGTCTAATGAAAAACTGTTTTTT. Amino acid sequence: CASSWSNEKLFF.

The J gene is TRBJ1-2, the V gene TRBV7-3, with D unclear. Trimming took off 2 bases at V and 4 bases at J, with 14 bases between the two ends. Germline V gives CDR1 SGHTA, CDR2 FQGTGA. The CDR3 runs 15 residues. CDR3 in amino acids: CASSLGPEGSYGYTF. CDR3 DNA: TGTGCCAGCAGCTTAGGGCCCGAGGGTAGCTATGGCTACACCTTC.

In this sample, this clonotype turned up once. This clone may be a read error of a much larger clone one base away. The chain carries TRBV12-3 or TRBV12-4 and TRBJ1-5; D call uncertain. This CDR3 comprises 15 residues. For the CDR3, the DNA is TGTGCCAGCACACCCAACGGGTTACCCAATCAGCCCCGGCATTTT. Its protein product is CASTPNGLPNQPRHF.